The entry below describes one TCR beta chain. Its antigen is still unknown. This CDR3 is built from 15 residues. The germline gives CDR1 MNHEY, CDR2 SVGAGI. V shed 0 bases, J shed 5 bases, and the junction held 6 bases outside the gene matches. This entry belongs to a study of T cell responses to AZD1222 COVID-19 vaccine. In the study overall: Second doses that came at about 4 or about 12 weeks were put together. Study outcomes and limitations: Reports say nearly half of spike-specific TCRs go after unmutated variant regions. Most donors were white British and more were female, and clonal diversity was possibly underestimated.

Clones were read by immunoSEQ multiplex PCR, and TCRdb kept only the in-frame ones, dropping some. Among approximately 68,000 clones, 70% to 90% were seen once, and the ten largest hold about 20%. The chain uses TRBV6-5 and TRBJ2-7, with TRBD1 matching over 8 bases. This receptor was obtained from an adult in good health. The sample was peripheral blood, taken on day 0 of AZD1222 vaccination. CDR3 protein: CASSYSRGLGNEQYF. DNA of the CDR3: TGTGCCAGCAGTTACTCCAGGGGGCTGGGCAACGAGCAGTACTTC.